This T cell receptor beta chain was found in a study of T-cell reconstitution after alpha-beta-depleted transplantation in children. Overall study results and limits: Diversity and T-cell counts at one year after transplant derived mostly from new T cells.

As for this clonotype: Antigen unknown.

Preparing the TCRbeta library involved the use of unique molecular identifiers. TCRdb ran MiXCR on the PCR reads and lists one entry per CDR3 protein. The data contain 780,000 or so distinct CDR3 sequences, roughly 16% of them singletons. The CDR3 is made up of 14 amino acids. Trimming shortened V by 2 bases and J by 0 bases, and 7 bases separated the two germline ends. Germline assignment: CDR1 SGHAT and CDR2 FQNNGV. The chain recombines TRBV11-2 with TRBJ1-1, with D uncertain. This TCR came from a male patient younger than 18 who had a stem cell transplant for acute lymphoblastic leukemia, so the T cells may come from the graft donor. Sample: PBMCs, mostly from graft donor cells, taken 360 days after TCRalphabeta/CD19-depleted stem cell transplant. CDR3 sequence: CASSLTSVNTEAFF. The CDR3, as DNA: TGTGCCAGCAGCTTAACCTCAGTGAACACTGAAGCTTTCTTT.